Listed here are 29 T cell receptor beta chains from one sample, sequenced in a study of breast tumors, draining lymph nodes, adjacent tissues. TCRdb ran MiXCR on the multiplex PCR reads and lists one entry per CDR3 protein. The sample lists 150,000 to 200,000 distinct CDR3 sequences, about 30% occurring once. Breast cancer patients provided tissue from their axillary draining lymph nodes. Sequencing was performed on axillary lymph node tissue. The receptor set was obtained from a female donor with breast cancer. Some clones in this sample may be carry-over from other donors' samples.

In this sample, this clonotype turned up many times. The V call is TRBV20-1, the J call TRBJ2-1, with 8 positions matching TRBD2. Germline loops: CDR1 DFQATT, CDR2 SNEGSKA (reference sequence). The CDR3 totals 13 residues. V lost 5 bases, J lost 6 bases, and 6 bases stayed unmatched. The DNA of the CDR3 is TGCAGTGCTTCCGGGACTAGTTCCAATGAGCAGTTCTTC. Translation gives CSASGTSSNEQFF.

This clonotype was counted only a few times. V and J are TRBV3-1 and TRBJ2-7; the D call may be TRBD1 or TRBD2 (5 bases each). The CDR3 length is 16 residues. Trimming removed 0 bases at V and 2 bases at J, with 14 bases between. Germline CDR1 LGHDT, CDR2 YNNKEL (reference sequence). The CDR3 DNA reads TGTGCCAGCAGCCAAGAGATACGGGTGGGGGCCTACGAGCAGTACTTC. Encoded protein: CASSQEIRVGAYEQYF.

This sequence joins TRBV5-4 and TRBJ2-4; either TRBD1 or TRBD2 may fit D (6 bases each). Germline CDR1 and CDR2: SGHNT and YYREEE (reference sequence). This CDR3 has 17 residues. V gave up 0 bases and J gave up 8 bases, with 21 bases separating them. CDR3 nucleotides: TGTGCCAGCAGCTTGGGGTCGGCGGGGCAGGGGACGGACATTCAGTACTTC. Amino acid sequence: CASSLGSAGQGTDIQYF.

This clonotype was counted many times. V is TRBV4-2 and J is TRBJ2-3; 11 positions match TRBD2. CDR1 and CDR2 from the germline V gene are LGHNA and YNFKEQ. V trimming: 2 bases; J trimming: 2 bases; junction bases outside the gene matches: 15. The CDR3 loop spans 20 amino acids. The CDR3 bases are TGTGCCAGCAGCCAACACCCCCAGAACTCACTAGCGGGAGACACAGATACGCAGTATTTT. Protein: CASSQHPQNSLAGDTDTQYF.

The table lists this clonotype with many counts. This chain connects TRBV5-1 to TRBJ1-5; D is unresolved. Germline CDR1 is SGHRS and CDR2 is YFSETQ. V lost 7 bases, J lost 4 bases, and 18 bases lay in between. This CDR3 region has 15 residues. CDR3 nucleotide sequence: TGCGCCAGCTCCCCCGGTCTGGGGTTAAATCAGCCCCAGCATTTT. Protein sequence: CASSPGLGLNQPQHF.

This clonotype has ten or more counts. V is TRBV5-6 and J is TRBJ2-7; 9 bases agree with TRBD1. Germline CDR1 and CDR2: SGHDT and YYEEEE. The CDR3 is made up of 14 amino acids. Trimming took 3 bases from V and 4 from J; bases not matched to a gene: 5. CDR3 nucleotide sequence: TGTGCCAGCAGCTATGGACAGGGGACATACGAGCAGTACTTC. Protein product: CASSYGQGTYEQYF.

The gene calls are TRBV3-1 and TRBJ1-3; D might be TRBD1 (5 bases). V was shortened by 4 bases and J by 6 bases, with 16 bases between the two germline ends. From germline, CDR1 is LGHDT and CDR2 YNNKEL (reference sequence). The CDR3 spans 15 residues. CDR3 sequence (DNA): TGTGCCAGCAGCCCCCGTTGGGGGGAGGAAAACACCATATATTTT. Amino acids: CASSPRWGEENTIYF.

This clonotype has more than one count but fewer than ten. This clone may be a read error of a much larger clone one base away. The J gene is TRBJ2-1, the V gene TRBV20-1, with 8 bases matching TRBD2. J was trimmed by 8 bases and V by 3 bases; bases with no gene match: 18. The germline CDR1 and CDR2 sequences are DFQATT and SNEGSKA (reference sequence). The CDR3 contains 17 residues. CDR3 bases: TGCAGTGCTAGCTCTTTGCGGGAGGCAGCCTGGGTCGATGAGCAGTTCTTC. This translates into CSASSLREAAWVDEQFF.

This clonotype was picked up many times. The genes are TRBV30 and TRBJ2-5, with 7 bases aligning to TRBD2. Looked up from germline, CDR1 is GTSNPN and CDR2 is SVGIG (reference sequence). The CDR3 totals 13 residues. Losses at the gene ends were 5 bases for V and 2 bases for J; bases not matched to a gene: 5. The CDR3 region has the DNA TGTGCCTGGGACCGGGGGGTTCAAGAGACCCAGTACTTC. Its translation: CAWDRGVQETQYF. Drawing the rest from reference TRBV30 and TRBJ2-5, the complete variable domain is SQTIHQWPATLVQPVGSPLSLECTVEGTSNPNLYWYRQAAGRGLQLLFYSVGIGQISSEVPQNLSASRPQDRQFILSSKKLLLSDSGFYLCAWDRGVQETQYFGPGTRLLVL.

The gene calls are TRBV10-3 and TRBJ1-1, with 8 bases that match TRBD1. This CDR3 is built from 12 residues. V was pared by 3 bases and J by 7 bases, with 1 base of the junction left unmatched. The germline V gene has CDR1 ENHRY and CDR2 SYGVKD. The CDR3 coding sequence is TGTGCCATCAGTGAACAGGGGGGTGAAGCTTTCTTT. This gives the protein CAISEQGGEAFF.

A word on this clonotype: A much larger clone is a single base away; this may be a read error. The chain uses TRBV24-1 and TRBJ2-1, with a tentative D call TRBD1 (6 bases). Germline CDR1 is KGHDR and CDR2 is SFDVKD. The CDR3 sequence is 14 residues long. CDR3 in amino acids: CVSSSGVNYNEQFF. The CDR3, as DNA: TGTGTCAGCAGTTCAGGGGTTAACTACAATGAGCAGTTCTTC.

This clonotype was seen at least ten times. The gene calls are TRBV12-3 or TRBV12-4 and TRBJ2-7; weak D call: TRBD1 (5 bases). The V end was cut by 4 bases, the J end by 3 bases, with 13 bases between. The CDR3 runs 14 residues. CDR3 loop: CASSSLGHDYEQYF. CDR3 in DNA: TGTGCCAGCAGTTCCCTTGGACACGACTACGAGCAGTACTTC.

The V gene is TRBV24-1, the J gene TRBJ2-1, with 9 positions matching TRBD2. The CDR3 runs to 16 residues. Germline V gene sequence: CDR1 KGHDR, CDR2 SFDVKD. The J segment lost 2 bases and the V segment lost 9 bases, leaving 10 bases of the junction unmatched. CDR3 amino acids: CATASRLAATYNEQFF. CDR3 nucleotide sequence: TGTGCCACCGCGTCCCGACTAGCGGCAACCTACAATGAGCAGTTCTTC.

This clonotype was seen repeatedly, ten times or more. The chain links TRBV10-3 to TRBJ2-3, with TRBD2 matching 13 bases. The CDR3 length is 17 residues. V was pared by 3 bases and J by 5 bases, with 8 bases of the junction left unmatched. CDR1 ENHRY and CDR2 SYGVKD come from the germline V gene. The CDR3 spells CAISDHGLAGDGDTQYF. Written as DNA, the CDR3 is TGTGCCATCAGTGATCATGGACTAGCGGGAGACGGAGATACGCAGTATTTT.

This clonotype was recorded many times. J is TRBJ2-2 and V is TRBV30; D remains ambiguous. The CDR3 has 16 residues. Trimming pared 4 bases from V and 1 base from J, leaving 16 bases between. Germline V CDR1 and CDR2: GTSNPN, SVGIG (reference sequence). The CDR3 loop is CAWTNQDGKNTGELFF. Written as DNA, the CDR3 is TGTGCCTGGACTAACCAGGACGGAAAGAACACCGGGGAGCTGTTTTTT.

The table lists this clonotype with many counts. The chain couples TRBV7-6 to TRBJ1-2; D gene uncertain. This CDR3 is 13 amino acids long. The V and J ends lost 7 bases and 4 bases respectively, with 13 bases between them. Germline V gene data show CDR1 as SGHVS and CDR2 as FNYEAQ. The CDR3 region is CASKPGSGYGYTF. The CDR3 coding sequence is TGTGCCAGCAAGCCAGGTTCGGGCTATGGCTACACCTTC.

This clonotype was seen ten or more times. The chain couples TRBV12-3 or TRBV12-4 to TRBJ2-1; 8 bases agree with TRBD1. Trimming cost V 7 bases and J 4 bases; bases outside gene matches: 9. This CDR3 is built from 15 residues. This CDR3 reads CASKWGQEYYNEQFF. DNA of the CDR3: TGTGCCAGCAAATGGGGACAGGAGTATTACAATGAGCAGTTCTTC.

This clonotype was counted ten times or more. The chain has TRBV6-1 and TRBJ2-7, with D tentatively TRBD2 (5 bases). Per the germline V gene, CDR1 is MNHNS and CDR2 is SASEGT. CDR3 length equals 10 residues. The CDR3 reads CPTRRDEQYF. The CDR3 region has the DNA TGTCCGACCAGGCGGGACGAGCAGTACTTC.

This clonotype was seen many times. This chain connects TRBV7-8 to TRBJ1-2, with D perhaps TRBD1 (5 bases). Germline CDR1 reads SGHVS; CDR2 reads FQNEAQ. V lost 5 bases, J lost 4 bases, and 14 bases lay in between. This CDR3 has 14 residues. The CDR3 reads CASSPLGVFYGYTF. The DNA of the CDR3 is TGTGCCAGCAGCCCGTTAGGGGTCTTCTATGGCTACACCTTC. The full variable domain, its missing parts supplied by reference TRBV7-8 and TRBJ1-2, is GAGVSQSPRYKVAKRGQDVALRCDPISGHVSLFWYQQALGQGPEFLTYFQNEAQLDKSGLPSDRFFAERPEGSVSTLKIQRTQQEDSAVYLCASSPLGVFYGYTFGSGTRLTVV.

Concerning this clonotype: Given a much more abundant clone one base away, this may be a read error. The chain's CDR3 is CASRLTSGDFSEQFF. DNA of the CDR3: TGTGCCAGTAGGCTAACTAGCGGGGACTTTAGTGAGCAGTTCTTC. The chain is built from TRBV19 and TRBJ2-1; 10 bases are a match to TRBD2. The CDR3 is 15 amino acids. CDR1 is LNHDA, CDR2 SQIVND, per germline (reference sequence). The J segment lost 9 bases and the V segment lost 6 bases, leaving 11 bases of the junction unmatched. Complete variable domain (other parts from reference TRBV19 and TRBJ2-1): DGGITQSPKYLFRKEGQNVTLSCEQNLNHDAMYWYRQDPGQGLRLIYYSQIVNDFQKGDIAEGYSVSREKKESFPLTVTSAQKNPTAFYLCASRLTSGDFSEQFFGPGTRLTVL.

The chain carries TRBV20-1 and TRBJ2-3; D remains ambiguous. V gave up 3 bases and J gave up 11 bases, with 18 bases separating them. Germline-derived CDR1 and CDR2 are DFQATT and SNEGSKA (reference sequence). This CDR3 comprises 13 residues. This chain's CDR3 is CSARGQIYNEQYF. The CDR3 DNA follows: TGCAGTGCTAGGGGCCAGATCTACAATGAGCAGTATTTT.

The sample holds many counts of this clonotype. The genes are TRBV24-1 and TRBJ1-2; TRBD1 might be the D (5 bases). Per the germline V gene, CDR1 is KGHDR and CDR2 is SFDVKD. With 11 bases removed from V and 5 bases from J, the gap between germline ends came to 14 bases. CDR3 size: 12 residues. CDR3 nucleotide sequence: TGTGCCATCCAGGGAGAAGGGTATGGCTACACCTTC. Translation: CAIQGEGYGYTF.

V gene TRBV25-1 combines with J gene TRBJ2-5; 9 bases are shared with TRBD2. CDR3 length: 14 amino acids. With V trimmed by 4 bases and J by 1 base, 1 base remained unmatched. Germline values: CDR1 MGHDK, CDR2 SYGVNS. The chain's CDR3 is CASSALAGQETQYF. The CDR3 DNA reads TGTGCCAGCAGTGCACTAGCGGGCCAAGAGACCCAGTACTTC. The variable domain in full, with the rest retrieved from reference TRBV25-1 and TRBJ2-5, is EADIYQTPRYLVIGTGKKITLECSQTMGHDKMYWYQQDPGMELHLIHYSYGVNSTEKGDLSSESTVSRIRTEHFPLTLESARPSHTSQYLCASSALAGQETQYFGPGTRLLVL.

V gene TRBV12-3 or TRBV12-4 combines with J gene TRBJ1-1; 8 bases map to TRBD1. V lost 6 bases and J lost 3; bases outside the gene matches: 12. The CDR3 is 16 residues long. The CDR3 here is CASSFGQGFAHTEAFF. The CDR3, as DNA: TGTGCCAGCAGCTTTGGACAGGGCTTCGCTCACACTGAAGCTTTCTTT.

A few counts support this clonotype. One end of the junction varies from germline; a read error may be responsible. The rearrangement joins TRBV7-9 to TRBJ1-2, with no clear D. This CDR3 has 15 residues. Germline V gene data show CDR1 as SEHNR and CDR2 as FQNEAQ (reference sequence). The CDR3 nucleotides read TGTGCCAGCAGCTCACTTTGGGCTCTCGAAGGAGGCTACCCCTTC. Its translation is CASSSLWALEGGYPF.

This clonotype was counted at least ten times. The rearrangement links TRBV19 to TRBJ2-1; D might be TRBD1 (6 bases). Germline values: CDR1 LNHDA, CDR2 SQIVND (reference sequence). This CDR3 has 14 residues. Trimming pared 5 bases from V and 4 bases from J, leaving 12 bases between. CDR3 protein: CASSPGTWYNEQFF. For the CDR3, the DNA is TGTGCCAGTAGTCCCGGGACATGGTACAATGAGCAGTTCTTC.

This clonotype was seen more than once but under ten times. The junction differs from germline at one of its ends, possibly a read error. Here the CDR3 DNA reads TGTGCCAGCAGCTTAGCTACGGGTGTTGGGTATGGCTACCCCTTC. Encoded protein: CASSLATGVGYGYPF. V and J are TRBV7-2 and TRBJ1-2; D not resolved. Germline values: CDR1 SGHTA, CDR2 FQGNSA. The CDR3 length is 15 residues.

Note on this clonotype: This could be a read error, since a much larger clone is one nucleotide away. The chain's CDR3 is CASSLRGQRYSYEQHF. The CDR3 DNA sequence: TGTGCCAGCAGCTTGAGGGGACAGCGGTACTCCTACGAGCAGCACTTC. The V gene is TRBV5-6, the J gene TRBJ2-7, with TRBD1 matching over 7 bases. Germline loops: CDR1 SGHDT, CDR2 YYEEEE. The CDR3 spans 16 residues.

Concerning this clonotype: Lacking the conserved final phenylalanine or tryptophan, this CDR3 likely reflects a read error. The DNA is left out, because the CDR3 cannot be placed on it with certainty; the CDR3 is given as TCRdb lists it. V is TRBV9 and J is TRBJ2-2; the table's D gene call, TRBD1, was not cross checked with the DNA. The CDR3 is 18 amino acids in total, end residues counted. CDR1 is SGDLS, CDR2 YYNGEE, per germline. CDR3: CASGVSQGGARTPGSCFL.